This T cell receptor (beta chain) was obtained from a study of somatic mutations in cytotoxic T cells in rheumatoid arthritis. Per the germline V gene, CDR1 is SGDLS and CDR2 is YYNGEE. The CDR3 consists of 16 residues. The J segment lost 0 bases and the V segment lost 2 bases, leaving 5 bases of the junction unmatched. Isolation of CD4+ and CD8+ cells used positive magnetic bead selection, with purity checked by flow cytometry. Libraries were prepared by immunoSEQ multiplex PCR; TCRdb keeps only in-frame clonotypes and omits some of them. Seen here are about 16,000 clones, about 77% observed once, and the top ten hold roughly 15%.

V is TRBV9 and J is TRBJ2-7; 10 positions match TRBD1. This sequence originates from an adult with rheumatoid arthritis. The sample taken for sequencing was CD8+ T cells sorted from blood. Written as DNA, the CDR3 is TGTGCCAGCAGCGTTGACAGGGGGCTCCACTCCTACGAGCAGTACTTC. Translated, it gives CASSVDRGLHSYEQYF.